This entry concerns a single TCR beta chain. Its antigen remains unidentified. The sample holds no much larger clone one base away, and base qualities are not on file. This record comes from a study of radiation and T cells in renal cell carcinoma (TCRdb year 2020). Broadly, across the study: The samples were drawn from a clinical trial, where primary renal cell carcinomas were treated with 15 Gy of stereotactic body radiation therapy and then removed by nephrectomy 4 weeks afterward. In total, about 50 samples, comprising 25 or so tumors and 27 peripheral blood samples, were subjected to TCR beta sequencing. Across all 50 or so samples, 4,016,671 unique CDR3 nucleotide sequences, encoding 2,658,974 unique CDR3 amino acid sequences, were identified.

Following the manufacturer's recommendations, the immunoSEQ kit was used to generate TCR beta libraries from genomic DNA. To prepare libraries, a first multiplex PCR with proprietary primers was run, followed by a second PCR that added unique barcodes, and a bead cleanup was done after each round. Each sample batch included a kit-provided positive control reaction and a negative control reaction. The final libraries were assessed on an Agilent 4200 TapeStation D1000 ScreenTape, pooled by volume, and quantified by qPCR. Sequencing was performed on an Illumina NextSeq500 with a MidOutput 150-cycle cartridge, and 156 Read1 and 15 Index1 cycles were run with kit custom primers. The pooled library was loaded at approximately 1.1 pM with a roughly 20% PhiX control spike-in. The paper's processing steps were these. Vendor-processed data were analyzed in R, with a clonotype defined as all T cells sharing the same CDR3 nucleotide sequence. For clone abundance analyses, frequencies were normalized to the 10,000 most abundant clones in each sample. Before analysis, public T cell clones were removed, and these numbered fewer than six per sample on average. An abundance difference of at least 32-fold between compartments was the criterion for calling clonotypes tumor-enriched or baseline blood-enriched. A beta-binomial differential abundance model was applied to find clonotypes that expanded or contracted between blood time points. Tumor-blood repertoire similarity was measured with the Baroni-Urbani and Buser coefficient, and group comparisons used two-tailed Wilcoxon tests in R. The clones in this table, taken by TCRdb from immuneACCESS, are in-frame only. Not every clone is retained; where verified, under half of the shortfall comes from an unresolved V gene, and the cause of the rest is unknown. V, J and clone size reflect that table, while D and trimming were determined from the DNA. This sample comprises 90,000 to 100,000 clones, approximately 86% of them detected only once. Less than 10% of the sample lies in the top ten.

The paper's findings and limits, for the study overall: Top tumor clonotypes rose in blood from baseline to 2 weeks post-radiation, then contracted by 4 weeks, suggesting transient expansion of tumor-resident clones. Tracking of blood repertoire dynamics stopped at around 4 weeks after treatment, with no follow-up past that point. Because no pretreatment tumor biopsies were available, whether clonotypes were present in the tumor at baseline could not be determined. Effects of radiation dose or scheduling on the TCR repertoire could not be addressed with the single-armed trial design.

The sample's time point label, in plain terms: baseline pretreatment blood. What the treatment or condition label conveys for this sample: 15 Gy SBRT to primary tumor, nephrectomy 4 weeks later. To follow tumor-enriched clonotypes, peripheral blood was collected serially from radiation-treated patients at baseline and again at 2 weeks and 4 weeks after SBRT. Every patient's renal cell carcinoma showed clear cell pathology. Genomic DNA for TCR sequencing was prepared using the QIAamp DNA Blood Mini Kit (Qiagen). The analyses included only samples that passed all quality control checks. The CDR3 covers 14 residues, taking in both the cysteine and the phenylalanine. CDR3 DNA is the only sequence kept; it has 42 bases, read in frame from the first base. V and J lose 0 bases and 7 bases, and a span of 9 bases separates them. Reading the germline V gene gives CDR1 MNHEY and CDR2 SVGAGI.

The material sequenced was blood, taken from a patient whose treatment included radiotherapy and nephrectomy. Recombination joined TRBV6-5 with TRBJ2-2; the D gene is not confidently resolved. The sequence was obtained from a man over 45 with renal cell carcinoma. The DNA sequence is given as TGTGCCAGCAGTTACTCGAACGTGGTCGGGGAGCTGTTTTTT. Translated, it gives CASSYSNVVGELFF.